The rows below give T cell receptor beta chains drawn from one sample of a study of cytomegalovirus exposure and HLA in healthy donors. Assay used: immunoSEQ multiplex PCR; TCRdb lists only in-frame clones, some missing. This sample has 75,000 to 100,000 clones, with under 85% found just once. Sequencing was done on a sample of PBMCs. All receptors come from a man aged 18 to 29 in good health and CMV-seropositive. CDR3s include the opening cysteine and the closing phenylalanine or tryptophan. A D gene is named only where the DNA matches it firmly. Not every row has a clone size; where given, it reads once, few, many or a size class.

j_gene,d_gene,v_gene,abundance,CDR3nt,CDR3aa
TRBJ2-5,TRBD2,TRBV5-4,-,TGTGCCAGCAGCTCGGGGGGAGCGGGGGAAGAGACCCAGTACTTC,CASSSGGAGEETQYF
TRBJ2-5,TRBD1,TRBV5-1,-,TGCGCCAGCAGCTTCCCTGGACAGGGGGCGGTTCAAGAGACCCAGTACTTC,CASSFPGQGAVQETQYF
TRBJ2-5,-,TRBV5-1,-,TGCGCCAGCAGCGTCGACAGTCCGGAGACCCAGTACTTC,CASSVDSPETQYF
TRBJ1-2,-,TRBV25-1,-,TGTGCCAGCAGTGAACGAGGTGCCCGGAACTATGGCTACACCTTC,CASSERGARNYGYTF
TRBJ2-1,-,TRBV5-1,-,TGCGCCAGCAGCTTATCAAACGGGTACAATGAGCAGTTCTTC,CASSLSNGYNEQFF
TRBJ2-1,TRBD2,TRBV19,-,TGTGCCTCCCGGGGACTAGCGGGGGGGCGCAATGAGCAGTTCTTC,CASRGLAGGRNEQFF
TRBJ1-1,-,TRBV11-2,-,TGTGCCAGCAGCCACCTTTCCGGGACAAGGACGAGAGCTGAAGCTTTCTTT,CASSHLSGTRTRAEAFF
TRBJ1-1,-,TRBV10-3,-,TGTGCCATCATGTCAGGGGCGGAGAACACTGAAGCTTTCTTT,CAIMSGAENTEAFF
TRBJ2-3,TRBD2,TRBV28,once,TGTGCCAGCAGTTTTAGCGGGGCCTCAGATACGCAGTATTTT,CASSFSGASDTQYF
TRBJ1-6,-,TRBV7-9,-,TGTGCCAGCAGCTTAGGTCGGCAGACTAGCTCCTATAATTCACCCCTCCACTTT,CASSLGRQTSSYNSPLHF
TRBJ2-5,TRBD2,TRBV7-7,-,TGTGCCAGCAGCTTAGGACGACTAGCGGGGGGAAAAGAGACCCAGTACTTC,CASSLGRLAGGKETQYF
TRBJ1-1,TRBD1,TRBV7-2,few,TGTGCCAGCAGGATGACAGGGAGGCCTGAAGCTTTCTTT,CASRMTGRPEAFF
TRBJ1-5,-,TRBV6-5,few,TGTGCCAGCAGTTTACAGGGAGTTGGCAATCAGCCCCAGCATTTT,CASSLQGVGNQPQHF
TRBJ2-7,TRBD1,TRBV28,-,TGTGCCAGCAGCCCGGGACAGGGCTACGAGCAGTACTTC,CASSPGQGYEQYF
TRBJ2-7,TRBD1,TRBV5-1,-,TGCGCCAGCAGCTCGATACCAGGGGGCTCCTACGAGCAGTACTTC,CASSSIPGGSYEQYF
TRBJ1-2,-,TRBV7-2,-,TGTGCCAGCAGCCTCCAAATGGGGAGGGAGGGCTATGGCTACACCTTC,CASSLQMGREGYGYTF
TRBJ2-7,TRBD1,TRBV27,-,TGTGCCAGCAGTATTGGACAGGGCTACGAGCAGTACTTC,CASSIGQGYEQYF
TRBJ2-7,-,TRBV25-1,-,TGTGCCAGCAGTGAATGGCGGGGAGAGCAGTACTTC,CASSEWRGEQYF
TRBJ2-3,-,TRBV11-2,-,TGTGCCAGCAGCTTACAACTGTCCACAGATACGCAGTATTTT,CASSLQLSTDTQYF
TRBJ1-1,TRBD1,TRBV30,-,TGTGCCTGGTTGAGGACAGGGGTGGCAGCTTTCTTT,CAWLRTGVAAFF
TRBJ2-3,-,TRBV7-9,-,TGTGCCAGCAGCTCCCGTCCCGAAGTAGCAGATACGCAGTATTTT,CASSSRPEVADTQYF
TRBJ1-4,TRBD1,TRBV5-1,-,TGCGCCAGCAGCTTGAACGGAGACAGGGTGTTTTTT,CASSLNGDRVFF